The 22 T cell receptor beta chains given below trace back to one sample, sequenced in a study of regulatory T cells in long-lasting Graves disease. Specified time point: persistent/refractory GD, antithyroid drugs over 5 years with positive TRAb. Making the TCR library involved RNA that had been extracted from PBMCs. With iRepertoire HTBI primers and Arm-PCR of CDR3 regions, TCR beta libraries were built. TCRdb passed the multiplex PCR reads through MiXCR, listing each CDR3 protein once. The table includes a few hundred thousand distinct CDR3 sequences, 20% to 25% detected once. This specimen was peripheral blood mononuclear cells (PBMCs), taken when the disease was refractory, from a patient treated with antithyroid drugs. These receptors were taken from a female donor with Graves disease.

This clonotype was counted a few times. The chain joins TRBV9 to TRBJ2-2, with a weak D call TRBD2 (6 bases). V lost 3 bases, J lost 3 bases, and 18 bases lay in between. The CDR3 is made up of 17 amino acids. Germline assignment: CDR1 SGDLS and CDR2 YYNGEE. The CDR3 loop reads CASSDPTRRGDTGELFF. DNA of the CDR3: TGTGCCAGCAGCGACCCTACGAGGAGGGGAGACACCGGGGAGCTGTTTTTT.

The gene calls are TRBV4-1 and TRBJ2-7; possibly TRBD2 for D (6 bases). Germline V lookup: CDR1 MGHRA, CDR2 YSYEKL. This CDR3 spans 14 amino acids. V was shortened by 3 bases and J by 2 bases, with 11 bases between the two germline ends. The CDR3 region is CASSQGLITYEQYF. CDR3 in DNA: TGCGCCAGCAGCCAGGGACTGATTACCTACGAGCAGTACTTC.

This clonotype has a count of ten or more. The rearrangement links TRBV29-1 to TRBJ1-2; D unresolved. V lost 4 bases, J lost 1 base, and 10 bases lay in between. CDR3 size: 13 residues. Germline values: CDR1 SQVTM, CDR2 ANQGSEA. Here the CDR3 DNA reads TGCAGCGTTGTTGGGTCCGGTAACTATGGCTACACCTTC. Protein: CSVVGSGNYGYTF. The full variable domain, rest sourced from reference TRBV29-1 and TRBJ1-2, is SAVISQKPSRDICQRGTSLTIQCQVDSQVTMMFWYRQQPGQSLTLIATANQGSEATYESGFVIDKFPISRPNLTFSTLTVSNMSPEDSSIYLCSVVGSGNYGYTFGSGTRLTVV.

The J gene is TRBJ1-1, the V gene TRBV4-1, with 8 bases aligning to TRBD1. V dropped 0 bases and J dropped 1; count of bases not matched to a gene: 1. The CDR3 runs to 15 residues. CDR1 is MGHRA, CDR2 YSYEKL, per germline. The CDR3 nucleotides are TGCGCCAGCAGCCAAGAAGGACAGGGGAACACTGAAGCTTTCTTT. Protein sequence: CASSQEGQGNTEAFF.

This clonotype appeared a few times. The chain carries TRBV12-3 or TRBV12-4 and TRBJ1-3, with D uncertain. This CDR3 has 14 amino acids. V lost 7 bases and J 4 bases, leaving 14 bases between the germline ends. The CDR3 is CASISGSSGNTIYF. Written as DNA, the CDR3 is TGTGCCAGCATAAGTGGGTCTTCAGGAAACACCATATATTTT.

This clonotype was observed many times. The CDR3 reads CASSPAVQETQYF. The CDR3, as DNA: TGTGCCAGCAGCCCAGCGGTCCAAGAGACCCAGTACTTC. The rearrangement joins TRBV7-9 to TRBJ2-5; tentatively, D is TRBD2 (5 bases). Germline CDR1 SEHNR, CDR2 FQNEAQ (reference sequence). Trimming pared 5 bases from V and 1 base from J, leaving 8 bases between. The length of the CDR3 is 13 residues.

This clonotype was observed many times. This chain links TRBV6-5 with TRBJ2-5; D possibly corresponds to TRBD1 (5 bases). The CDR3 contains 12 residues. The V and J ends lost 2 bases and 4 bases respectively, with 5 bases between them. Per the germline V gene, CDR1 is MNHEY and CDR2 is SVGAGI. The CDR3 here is CASSYQGETQYF. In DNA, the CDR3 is TGTGCCAGCAGTTACCAGGGAGAGACCCAGTACTTC.

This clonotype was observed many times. As DNA, the CDR3 is TGTGCCAGCAGCTTAGCGAGGACAGGGGGATATCAGCCCCAGCATTTT. Its translation: CASSLARTGGYQPQHF. This sequence joins TRBV7-8 and TRBJ1-5, with 10 bases that match TRBD1. The length of the CDR3 is 16 residues. Germline V lookup: CDR1 SGHVS, CDR2 FQNEAQ. V shed 0 bases and J 5 bases; nucleotides not matched to a gene: 4.

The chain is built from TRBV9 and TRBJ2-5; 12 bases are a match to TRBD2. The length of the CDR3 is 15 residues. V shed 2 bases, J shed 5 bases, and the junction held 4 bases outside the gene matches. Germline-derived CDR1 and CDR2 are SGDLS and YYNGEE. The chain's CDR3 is CASSVTSGSVETQYF. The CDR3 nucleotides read TGTGCCAGCAGCGTGACTAGCGGGAGTGTTGAGACCCAGTACTTC.

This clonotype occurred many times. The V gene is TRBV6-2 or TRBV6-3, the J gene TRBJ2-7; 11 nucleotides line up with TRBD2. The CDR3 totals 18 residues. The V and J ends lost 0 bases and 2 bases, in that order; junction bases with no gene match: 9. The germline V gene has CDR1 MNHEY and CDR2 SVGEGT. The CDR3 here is CASSYSKQLAGDPYEQYF. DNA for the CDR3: TGTGCCAGCAGTTACTCGAAACAACTAGCGGGAGACCCCTACGAGCAGTACTTC.

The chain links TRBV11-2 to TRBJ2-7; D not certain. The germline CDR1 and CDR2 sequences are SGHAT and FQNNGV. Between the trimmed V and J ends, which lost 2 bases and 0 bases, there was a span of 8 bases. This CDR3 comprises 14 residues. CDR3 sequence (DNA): TGTGCCAGCAGCTTAAATGGCTTCTCCTACGAGCAGTACTTC. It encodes CASSLNGFSYEQYF.

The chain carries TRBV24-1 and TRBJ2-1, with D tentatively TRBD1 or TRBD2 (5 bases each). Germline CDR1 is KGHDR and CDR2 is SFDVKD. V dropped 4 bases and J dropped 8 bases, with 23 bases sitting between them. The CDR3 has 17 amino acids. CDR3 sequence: CATSETTGRCGGDEQFF. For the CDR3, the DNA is TGTGCCACCAGTGAAACGACGGGCCGCTGTGGGGGTGATGAGCAGTTCTTC.

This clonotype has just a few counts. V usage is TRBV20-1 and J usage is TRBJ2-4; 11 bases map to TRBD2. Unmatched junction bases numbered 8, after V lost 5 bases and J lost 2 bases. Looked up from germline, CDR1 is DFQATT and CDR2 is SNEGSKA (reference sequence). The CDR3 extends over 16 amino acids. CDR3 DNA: TGCAGTGCTGGACTAGCGGGCGGGGTCTCCAAAAACATTCAGTACTTC. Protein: CSAGLAGGVSKNIQYF.

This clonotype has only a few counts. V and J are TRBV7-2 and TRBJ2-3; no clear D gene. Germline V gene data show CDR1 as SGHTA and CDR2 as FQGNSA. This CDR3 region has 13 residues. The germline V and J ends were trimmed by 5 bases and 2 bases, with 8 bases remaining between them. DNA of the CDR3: TGTGCCAGCAGCCGCCAAATCACAGATACGCAGTATTTT. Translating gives CASSRQITDTQYF.

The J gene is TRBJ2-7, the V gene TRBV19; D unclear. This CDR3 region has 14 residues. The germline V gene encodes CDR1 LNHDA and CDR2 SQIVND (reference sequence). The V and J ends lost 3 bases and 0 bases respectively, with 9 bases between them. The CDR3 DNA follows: TGTGCCAGTAGTATCGACGGATTCTCCTACGAGCAGTACTTC. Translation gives CASSIDGFSYEQYF.

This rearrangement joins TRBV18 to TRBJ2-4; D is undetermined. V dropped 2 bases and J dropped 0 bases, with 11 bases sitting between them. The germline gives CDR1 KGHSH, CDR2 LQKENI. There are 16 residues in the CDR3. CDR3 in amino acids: CASSPATILAKNIQYF. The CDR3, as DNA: TGTGCCAGCTCACCAGCTACGATACTAGCCAAAAACATTCAGTACTTC.

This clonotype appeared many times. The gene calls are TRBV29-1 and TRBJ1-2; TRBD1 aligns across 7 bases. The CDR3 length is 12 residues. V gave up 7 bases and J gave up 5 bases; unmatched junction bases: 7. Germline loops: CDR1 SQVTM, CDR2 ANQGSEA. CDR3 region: CSAAGTDYGYTF. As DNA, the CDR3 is TGCAGCGCCGCCGGGACAGATTATGGCTACACCTTC.

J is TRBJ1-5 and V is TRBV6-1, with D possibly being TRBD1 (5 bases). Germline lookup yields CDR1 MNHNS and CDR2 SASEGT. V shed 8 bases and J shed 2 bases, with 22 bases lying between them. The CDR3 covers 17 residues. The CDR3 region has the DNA TGTGCCAGCCAAGCCGGAACCAGGGTATCTGGCAATCAGCCCCAGCATTTT. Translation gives CASQAGTRVSGNQPQHF.

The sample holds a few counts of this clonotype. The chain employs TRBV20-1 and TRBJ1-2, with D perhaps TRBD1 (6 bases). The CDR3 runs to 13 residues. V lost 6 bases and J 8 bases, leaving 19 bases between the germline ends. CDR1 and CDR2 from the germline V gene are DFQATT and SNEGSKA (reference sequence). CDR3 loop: CSARTALPLGYTF. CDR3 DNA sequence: TGCAGTGCAAGGACAGCCCTTCCCCTAGGCTACACCTTC.

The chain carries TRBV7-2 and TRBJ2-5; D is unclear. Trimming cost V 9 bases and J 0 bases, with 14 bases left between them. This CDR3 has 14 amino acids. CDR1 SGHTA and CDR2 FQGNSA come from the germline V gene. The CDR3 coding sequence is TGTGCCAGTAGTATGGCAGCGTACCAAGAGACCCAGTACTTC. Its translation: CASSMAAYQETQYF.

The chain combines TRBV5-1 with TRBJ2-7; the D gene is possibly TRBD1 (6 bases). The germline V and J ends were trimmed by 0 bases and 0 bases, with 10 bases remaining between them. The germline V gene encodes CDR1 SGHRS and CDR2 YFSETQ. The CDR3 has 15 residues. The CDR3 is CASSLDRTVSYEQYF. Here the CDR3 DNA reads TGCGCCAGCAGCTTGGATCGGACAGTCTCCTACGAGCAGTACTTC.

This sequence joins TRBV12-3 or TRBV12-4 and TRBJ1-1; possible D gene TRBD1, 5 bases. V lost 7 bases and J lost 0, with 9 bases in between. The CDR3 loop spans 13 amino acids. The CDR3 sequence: CASKQVLNTEAFF. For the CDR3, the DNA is TGTGCCAGCAAACAGGTTTTGAACACTGAAGCTTTCTTT.